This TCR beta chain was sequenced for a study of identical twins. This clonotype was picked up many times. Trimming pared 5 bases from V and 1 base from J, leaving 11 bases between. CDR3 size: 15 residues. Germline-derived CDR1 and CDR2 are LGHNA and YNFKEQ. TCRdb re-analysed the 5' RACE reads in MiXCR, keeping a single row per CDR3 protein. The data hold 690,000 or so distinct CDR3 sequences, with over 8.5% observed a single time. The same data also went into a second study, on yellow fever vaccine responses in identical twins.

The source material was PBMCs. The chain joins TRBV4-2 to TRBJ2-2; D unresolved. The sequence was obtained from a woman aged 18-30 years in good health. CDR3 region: CASSTLKENTGELFF. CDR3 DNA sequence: TGTGCCAGCAGCACATTAAAGGAGAACACCGGGGAGCTGTTTTTT.